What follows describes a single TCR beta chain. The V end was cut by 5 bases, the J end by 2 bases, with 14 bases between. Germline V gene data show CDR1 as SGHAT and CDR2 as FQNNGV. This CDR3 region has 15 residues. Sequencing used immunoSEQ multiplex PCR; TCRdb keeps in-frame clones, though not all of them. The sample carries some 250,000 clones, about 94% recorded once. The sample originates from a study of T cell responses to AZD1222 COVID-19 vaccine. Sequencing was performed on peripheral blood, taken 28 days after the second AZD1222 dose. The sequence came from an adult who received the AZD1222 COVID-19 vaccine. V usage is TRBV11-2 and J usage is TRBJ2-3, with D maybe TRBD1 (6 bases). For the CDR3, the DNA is TGTGCCAGCAGCCCCGGGACACTAGTCACAGATACGCAGTATTTT. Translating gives CASSPGTLVTDTQYF.